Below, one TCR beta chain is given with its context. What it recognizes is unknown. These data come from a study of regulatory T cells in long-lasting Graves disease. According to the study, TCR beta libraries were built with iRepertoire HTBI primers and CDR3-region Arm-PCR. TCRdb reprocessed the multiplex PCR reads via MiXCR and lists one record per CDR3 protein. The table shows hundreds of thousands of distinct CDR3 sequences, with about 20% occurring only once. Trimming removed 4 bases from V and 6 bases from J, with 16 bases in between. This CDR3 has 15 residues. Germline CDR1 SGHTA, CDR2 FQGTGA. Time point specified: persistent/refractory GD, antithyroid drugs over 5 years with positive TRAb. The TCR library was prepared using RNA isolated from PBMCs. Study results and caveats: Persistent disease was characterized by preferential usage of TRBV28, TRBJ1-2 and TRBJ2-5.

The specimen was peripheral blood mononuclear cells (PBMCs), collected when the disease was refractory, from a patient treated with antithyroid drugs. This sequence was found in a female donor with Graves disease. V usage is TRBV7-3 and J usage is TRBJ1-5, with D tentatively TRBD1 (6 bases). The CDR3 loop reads CASSSRGGFSQPQHF. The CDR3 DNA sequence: TGTGCCAGCAGCTCCAGGGGAGGCTTTTCTCAGCCCCAGCATTTT.